This T cell receptor (beta chain) is from a study of blood T cells in healthy people across ages. The study, taken as a whole, reports: Observed TCR beta diversity per million T cells went down as age went up. This fall followed a roughly linear course with age.

CDR3 size: 15 residues. Trimming shortened V by 0 bases and J by 9 bases, and 18 bases separated the two germline ends. The germline CDR1 and CDR2 sequences are LNHNV and YYDKDF (reference sequence). As concerns this clonotype: Its target is not known.

It was with a sample-barcoded 5' primer and a J-beta primer mix that a second PCR of roughly 7 to 12 cycles was run. TCRdb called the 5' RACE reads again in MiXCR, with one record for every CDR3 protein. This table holds about 1.8 million distinct CDR3 sequences, about 50% found once. Healthy Caucasian individuals from Russia aged about 6 to 95 were enrolled as donors. Per sample, a minimum of 6.5 million PBMCs were isolated. Material for sequencing was blood. The source is a woman aged 40 to 55 in good health. The genes are TRBV15 and TRBJ2-7; a possible D gene is TRBD2 (7 bases). CDR3 loop: CATSRERGGLVGQYF. CDR3 nucleotide sequence: TGTGCCACCAGCAGAGAGAGGGGGGGGTTGGTCGGGCAGTACTTC.